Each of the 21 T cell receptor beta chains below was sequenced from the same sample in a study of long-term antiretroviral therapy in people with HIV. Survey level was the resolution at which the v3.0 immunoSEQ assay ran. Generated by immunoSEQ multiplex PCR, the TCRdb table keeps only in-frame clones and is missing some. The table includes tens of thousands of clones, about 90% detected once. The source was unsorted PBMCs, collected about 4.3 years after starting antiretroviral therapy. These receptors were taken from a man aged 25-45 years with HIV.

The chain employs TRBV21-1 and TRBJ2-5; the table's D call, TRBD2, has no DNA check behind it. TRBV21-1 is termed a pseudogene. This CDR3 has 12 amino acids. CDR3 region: CASTKEGETQYF. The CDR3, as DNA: TGTGCCAGCACCAAGGAGGGAGAGACCCAGTACTTC.

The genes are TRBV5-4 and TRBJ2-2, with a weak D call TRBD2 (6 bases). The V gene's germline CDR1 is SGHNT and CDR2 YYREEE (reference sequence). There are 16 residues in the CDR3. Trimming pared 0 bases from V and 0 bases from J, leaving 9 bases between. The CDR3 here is CASSLELAANTGELFF. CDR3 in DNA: TGTGCCAGCAGCTTGGAACTAGCAGCGAACACCGGGGAGCTGTTTTTT.

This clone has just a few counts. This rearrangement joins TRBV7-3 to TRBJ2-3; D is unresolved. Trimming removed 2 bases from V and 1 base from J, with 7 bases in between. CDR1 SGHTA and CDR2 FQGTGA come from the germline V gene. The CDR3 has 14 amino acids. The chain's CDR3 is CASSLVGGTDTQYF. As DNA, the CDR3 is TGTGCCAGCAGCTTAGTGGGTGGCACAGATACGCAGTATTTT.

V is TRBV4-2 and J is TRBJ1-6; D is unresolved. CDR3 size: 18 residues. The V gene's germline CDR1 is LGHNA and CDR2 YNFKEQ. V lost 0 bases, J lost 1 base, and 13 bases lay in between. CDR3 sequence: CASSQDSGGFSYNSPLHF. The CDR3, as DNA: TGTGCCAGCAGCCAAGATTCGGGTGGGTTTTCCTATAATTCACCCCTCCACTTT.

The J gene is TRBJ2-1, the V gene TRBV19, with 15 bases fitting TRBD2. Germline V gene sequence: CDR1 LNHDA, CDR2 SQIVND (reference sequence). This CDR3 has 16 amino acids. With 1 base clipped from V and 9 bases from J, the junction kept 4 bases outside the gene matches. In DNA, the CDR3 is TGTGCCAGTAGTATAGGGACTAGCGGGGGGGCAATTGAGCAGTTCTTC. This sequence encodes CASSIGTSGGAIEQFF.

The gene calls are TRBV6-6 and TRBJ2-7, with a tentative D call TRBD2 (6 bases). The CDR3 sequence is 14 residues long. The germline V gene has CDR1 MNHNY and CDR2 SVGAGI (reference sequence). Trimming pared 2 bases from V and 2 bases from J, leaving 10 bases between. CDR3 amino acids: CASSYGGFTYEQYF. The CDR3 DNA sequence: TGTGCCAGCAGTTACGGGGGGTTTACCTACGAGCAGTACTTC.

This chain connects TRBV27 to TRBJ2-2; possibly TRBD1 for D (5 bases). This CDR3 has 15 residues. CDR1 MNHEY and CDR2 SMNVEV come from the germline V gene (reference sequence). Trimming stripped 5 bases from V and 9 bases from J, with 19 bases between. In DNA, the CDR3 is TGTGCCAGCAGTGGCAACCCAGGGTTTCGGCGGGAGCTGTTTTTT. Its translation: CASSGNPGFRRELFF.

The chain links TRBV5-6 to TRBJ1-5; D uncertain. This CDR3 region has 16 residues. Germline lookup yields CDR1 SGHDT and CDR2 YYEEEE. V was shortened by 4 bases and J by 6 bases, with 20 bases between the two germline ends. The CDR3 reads CASSASWNEVTQPQHF. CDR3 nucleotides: TGTGCCAGCAGCGCATCTTGGAACGAGGTGACTCAGCCCCAGCATTTT.

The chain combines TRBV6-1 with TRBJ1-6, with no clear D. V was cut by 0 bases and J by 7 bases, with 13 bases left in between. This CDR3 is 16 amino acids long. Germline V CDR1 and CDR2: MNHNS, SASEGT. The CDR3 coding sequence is TGTGCCAGCAGTGAAGCGATGGCGACTGGGAATTCACCCCTCCACTTT. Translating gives CASSEAMATGNSPLHF.

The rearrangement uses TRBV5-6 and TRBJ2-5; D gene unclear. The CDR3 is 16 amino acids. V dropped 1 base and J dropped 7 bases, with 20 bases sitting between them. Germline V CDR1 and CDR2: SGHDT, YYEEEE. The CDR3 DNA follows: TGTGCCAGCAGCTTGCACAGTTGGATCCCTTTCCGGACCCAGTACTTC. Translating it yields CASSLHSWIPFRTQYF.

The CDR3 DNA reads as TGTGCCAGCAGATATCCGGCCACCCAGAACACTGAAGCTTTCTTT. It specifies CASRYPATQNTEAFF. The rearrangement joins TRBV2 to TRBJ1-1; no firm D call. The CDR3 sequence is 15 residues long. With 6 bases removed from V and 1 base from J, the gap between germline ends came to 15 bases. Germline CDR1 SNHLY, CDR2 FYNNEI. The entire variable domain, with the rest obtained from reference TRBV2 and TRBJ1-1, is as follows: EPEVTQTPSHQVTQMGQEVILRCVPISNHLYFYWYRQILGQKVEFLVSFYNNEISEKSEIFDDQFSVERPDGSNFTLKIRSTKLEDSAMYFCASRYPATQNTEAFFGQGTRLTVV.

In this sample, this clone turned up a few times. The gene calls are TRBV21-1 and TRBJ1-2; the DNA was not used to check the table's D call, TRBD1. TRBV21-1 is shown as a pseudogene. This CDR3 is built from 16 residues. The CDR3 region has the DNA TGTGCCAGCAGCAAAGGCCCCAGGGGCTGGATCTATGGCTACACCTTC. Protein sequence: CASSKGPRGWIYGYTF.

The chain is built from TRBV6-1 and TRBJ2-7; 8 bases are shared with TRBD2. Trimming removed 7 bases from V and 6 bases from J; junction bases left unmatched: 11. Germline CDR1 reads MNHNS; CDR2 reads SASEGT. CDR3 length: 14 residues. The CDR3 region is CASTSPGLESEQYF. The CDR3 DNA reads TGTGCCAGCACTTCGCCGGGACTAGAATCCGAGCAGTACTTC.

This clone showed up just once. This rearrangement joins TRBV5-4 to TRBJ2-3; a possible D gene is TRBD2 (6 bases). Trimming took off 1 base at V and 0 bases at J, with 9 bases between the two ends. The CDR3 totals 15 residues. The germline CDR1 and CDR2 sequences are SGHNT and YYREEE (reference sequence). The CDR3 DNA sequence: TGTGCCAGCAGCTTGAGTCTAGCGAGCACAGATACGCAGTATTTT. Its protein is CASSLSLASTDTQYF.

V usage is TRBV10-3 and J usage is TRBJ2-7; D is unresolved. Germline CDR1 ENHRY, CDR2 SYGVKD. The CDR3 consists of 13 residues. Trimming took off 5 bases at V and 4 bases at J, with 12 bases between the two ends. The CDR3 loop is CAISPDEAYEQYF. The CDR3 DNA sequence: TGTGCCATCAGTCCCGATGAAGCATACGAGCAGTACTTC.

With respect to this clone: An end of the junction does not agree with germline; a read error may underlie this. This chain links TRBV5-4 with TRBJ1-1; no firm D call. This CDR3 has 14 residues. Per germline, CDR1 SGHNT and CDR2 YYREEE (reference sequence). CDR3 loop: CASSLDGQNPEAFF. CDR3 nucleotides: TGTGCCAGCAGCTTAGATGGGCAGAACCCTGAAGCTTTCTTT.

This chain's CDR3 is CAWERKGPQHF. CDR3 coding DNA: TGCGCCTGGGAACGGAAAGGCCCCCAGCATTTT. This chain links TRBV23-1 with TRBJ1-5; D gene uncertain. TRBV23-1 is placed among ORFs of uncertain function. With 11 bases removed from V and 10 bases from J, the gap between germline ends came to 15 bases. The CDR3 loop spans 11 amino acids.

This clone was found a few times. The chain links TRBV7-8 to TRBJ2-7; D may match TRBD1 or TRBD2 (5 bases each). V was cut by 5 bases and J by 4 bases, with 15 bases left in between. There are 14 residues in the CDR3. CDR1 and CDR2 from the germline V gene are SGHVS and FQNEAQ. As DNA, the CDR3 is TGTGCCAGCAGCCTGCTGGGGGTTAGTTACGAGCAGTACTTC. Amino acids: CASSLLGVSYEQYF.

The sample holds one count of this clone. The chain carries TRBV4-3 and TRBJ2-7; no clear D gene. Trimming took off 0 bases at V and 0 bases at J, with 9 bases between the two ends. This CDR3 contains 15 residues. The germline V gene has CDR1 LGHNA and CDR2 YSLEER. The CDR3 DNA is TGCGCCAGCAGCCAAGAGTCGGTCGGCTCCTACGAGCAGTACTTC. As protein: CASSQESVGSYEQYF.

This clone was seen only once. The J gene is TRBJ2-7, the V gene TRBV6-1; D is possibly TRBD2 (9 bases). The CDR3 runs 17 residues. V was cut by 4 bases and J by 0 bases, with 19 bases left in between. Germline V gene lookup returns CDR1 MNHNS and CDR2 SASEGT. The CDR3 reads CASSALSGGQVSYEQYF. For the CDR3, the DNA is TGTGCCAGCAGTGCCCTTAGCGGGGGACAGGTCTCCTACGAGCAGTACTTC.

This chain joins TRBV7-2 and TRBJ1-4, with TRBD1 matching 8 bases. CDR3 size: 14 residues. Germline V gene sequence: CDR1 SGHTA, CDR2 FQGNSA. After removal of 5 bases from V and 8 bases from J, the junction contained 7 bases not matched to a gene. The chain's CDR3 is CASSLGQGGEKLFF. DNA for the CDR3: TGTGCCAGCAGCCTTGGACAGGGAGGCGAAAAACTGTTTTTT.